These T cell receptor beta chains were read from a single sample in a study of PD-1 blockade in classical Hodgkin lymphoma. Produced via immunoSEQ multiplex PCR; TCRdb's table is partial and in-frame only. In the table there are around 18,000 clones, roughly 75% of which are singletons. This specimen was CD4+ T cells from blood, taken before the fourth cycle of nivolumab. These receptors were collected from a human donor with classical Hodgkin lymphoma. CDR3s include the opening cysteine and the closing phenylalanine or tryptophan. The D gene is left open where the match is weak. Size is omitted from some rows. Given values are once, few, many or a class for expanded clones.

v_call: TRBV18; d_call: TRBD2; clone_size: .; j_call: TRBJ2-3; cdr3_nt: TGTGCCAGCTCAACTGGGACTAGCCCAGATACGCAGTATTTT; cdr3_aa: CASSTGTSPDTQYF
v_call: TRBV27; d_call: .; clone_size: .; j_call: TRBJ2-6; cdr3_nt: TGTGCCAGCAGGGGAGTAGGGACTGGGGCCAACGTCCTGACTTTC; cdr3_aa: CASRGVGTGANVLTF
v_call: TRBV4-1; d_call: .; clone_size: .; j_call: TRBJ1-2; cdr3_nt: TGCGCCAGCAGCCAACCCCAACGGGGCAGGGGAGGCGGCTACACCTTC; cdr3_aa: CASSQPQRGRGGGYTF
v_call: TRBV10-3; d_call: TRBD2; clone_size: .; j_call: TRBJ2-7; cdr3_nt: TGTGCCACCCGAAGGACTAGCGGGTCCTACGAGCAGTACTTC; cdr3_aa: CATRRTSGSYEQYF
v_call: TRBV19; d_call: .; clone_size: .; j_call: TRBJ1-2; cdr3_nt: TGTGCCAGTAGTCCGGACGTAGGGGCGAGGAATGGCTACACCTTC; cdr3_aa: CASSPDVGARNGYTF
v_call: TRBV7-6; d_call: TRBD2; clone_size: once; j_call: TRBJ2-3; cdr3_nt: TGTGCCAGCAGCTTCTCGACTAGCGGGACAGATACGCAGTATTTT; cdr3_aa: CASSFSTSGTDTQYF
v_call: TRBV27; d_call: .; clone_size: .; j_call: TRBJ1-4; cdr3_nt: TGTGCCAGCAGCATACGCCTTGTCCATAGCGAAAAACTGTTTTTT; cdr3_aa: CASSIRLVHSEKLFF
v_call: TRBV5-6; d_call: TRBD2; clone_size: .; j_call: TRBJ2-7; cdr3_nt: TGTGCCAGCAGCCCCGGACTAGCGGAGATTTACGAGCAGTACTTC; cdr3_aa: CASSPGLAEIYEQYF
v_call: TRBV9; d_call: TRBD1; clone_size: .; j_call: TRBJ1-6; cdr3_nt: TGTGCCAGCAGCGTCACTTCGGACAGGGATTCACCCCTCCACTTT; cdr3_aa: CASSVTSDRDSPLHF
v_call: TRBV2; d_call: TRBD1; clone_size: .; j_call: TRBJ1-5; cdr3_nt: TGTGCCAGCAGCCCCGACAGGGGCAGGGTTAGCAATCAGCCCCAGCATTTT; cdr3_aa: CASSPDRGRVSNQPQHF
v_call: TRBV6-5; d_call: .; clone_size: .; j_call: TRBJ2-5; cdr3_nt: TGTGCCAGCAGTTACGGCATGGGGGTTGGAGAGACCCAGTACTTC; cdr3_aa: CASSYGMGVGETQYF
v_call: TRBV7-9; d_call: .; clone_size: medium-sized; j_call: TRBJ1-6; cdr3_nt: TGTGCCAGCAGCTCGGGTGCGGGGTTCTATAATTCACCCCTCCACTTT; cdr3_aa: CASSSGAGFYNSPLHF
v_call: TRBV4-3; d_call: .; clone_size: few; j_call: TRBJ2-7; cdr3_nt: TGCGCCAGCAGCCAAGATCTAGCGCCCTCCTACGAGCAGTACTTC; cdr3_aa: CASSQDLAPSYEQYF
v_call: TRBV10-3; d_call: .; clone_size: .; j_call: TRBJ2-1; cdr3_nt: TGTGCCATCAGTGAGTCGAATGCAGGGAACAATGAGCAGTTCTTC; cdr3_aa: CAISESNAGNNEQFF
v_call: TRBV7-9; d_call: .; clone_size: few; j_call: TRBJ1-4; cdr3_nt: TGTGCCAGCAGCTCGGGGACACCGGCAACTAATGAAAAACTGTTTTTT; cdr3_aa: CASSSGTPATNEKLFF
v_call: TRBV7-9; d_call: TRBD1; clone_size: few; j_call: TRBJ1-1; cdr3_nt: TGTGCCAGCAGCCAGGGGACAGCCAGTAGAGCTTTCTTT; cdr3_aa: CASSQGTASRAFF
v_call: TRBV2; d_call: .; clone_size: .; j_call: TRBJ1-1; cdr3_nt: TGTGCCAGCGACGCCCGGGAGGGCACTGAAGCTTTCTTT; cdr3_aa: CASDAREGTEAFF
v_call: TRBV9; d_call: TRBD2; clone_size: few; j_call: TRBJ2-7; cdr3_nt: TGTGCCAGCAGCGTCGGACTAGCGGATACCTACGAGCAGTACTTC; cdr3_aa: CASSVGLADTYEQYF
v_call: TRBV28; d_call: .; clone_size: .; j_call: TRBJ1-2; cdr3_nt: TGTGCCAGCAGTCCATCCACCGGGACAAGATATGGCTACACCTTC; cdr3_aa: CASSPSTGTRYGYTF
v_call: TRBV5-6; d_call: .; clone_size: .; j_call: TRBJ1-2; cdr3_nt: TGTGCCAGCAGCTTGCAACGTGATAACTATGGCTACACCTTC; cdr3_aa: CASSLQRDNYGYTF
v_call: TRBV6-4; d_call: TRBD2; clone_size: .; j_call: TRBJ2-2; cdr3_nt: TGTGCCAGCTCCCGGACTAGCGGTGGAATAAACACCGGGGAGCTGTTTTTT; cdr3_aa: CASSRTSGGINTGELFF
v_call: TRBV5-1; d_call: TRBD2; clone_size: .; j_call: TRBJ2-5; cdr3_nt: TGCGCCAGCAGTTACTCAACCGGGACTAGCGTTTACTTC; cdr3_aa: CASSYSTGTSVYF
v_call: TRBV6-5; d_call: .; clone_size: .; j_call: TRBJ1-4; cdr3_nt: TGTGCCAGCAGTTACTCGAGACAAAATGAAAAACTGTTTTTT; cdr3_aa: CASSYSRQNEKLFF
v_call: TRBV19; d_call: .; clone_size: .; j_call: TRBJ2-2; cdr3_nt: TGTGCCAGCACCAACACCGGGGAGCTGTTTTTT; cdr3_aa: CASTNTGELFF
v_call: TRBV5-4; d_call: .; clone_size: .; j_call: TRBJ2-4; cdr3_nt: TGTGCCAGCAGCAAAGGCAGCCTTGAGTACTTC; cdr3_aa: CASSKGSLEYF
v_call: TRBV7-2; d_call: .; clone_size: .; j_call: TRBJ2-1; cdr3_nt: TGTGCCAGCAGCTTAGTCGCTCAGGGGTACAATGAGCAGTTCTTC; cdr3_aa: CASSLVAQGYNEQFF
v_call: TRBV10-1; d_call: .; clone_size: few; j_call: TRBJ2-7; cdr3_nt: TGCGCCAGCAGTGCGTCGGGACGGGCCTACGAGCAGTACTTC; cdr3_aa: CASSASGRAYEQYF
v_call: TRBV5-1; d_call: .; clone_size: .; j_call: TRBJ2-1; cdr3_nt: TGCGCCAGCAGCTTGGGCGGGGGCGGTTCCTACAATGAGCAGTTCTTC; cdr3_aa: CASSLGGGGSYNEQFF
v_call: TRBV4-1; d_call: .; clone_size: once; j_call: TRBJ2-2; cdr3_nt: TGCGCCAGCAGCCGAAAAGAGAACACCGGGGAGCTGTTTTTT; cdr3_aa: CASSRKENTGELFF
v_call: TRBV30; d_call: .; clone_size: .; j_call: TRBJ1-2; cdr3_nt: TGTGCCTGGAGGGACAGTTTTTTTGATGGCTACACCTTC; cdr3_aa: CAWRDSFFDGYTF
v_call: TRBV27; d_call: .; clone_size: .; j_call: TRBJ2-7; cdr3_nt: TGTGCCACCGGGATAAGGGGCTACGAGCAGTACTTC; cdr3_aa: CATGIRGYEQYF
v_call: TRBV5-4; d_call: .; clone_size: .; j_call: TRBJ1-5; cdr3_nt: TGTGCCAGCAGCTTGGCAGGGCATGGTCAGCCCCAGCATTTT; cdr3_aa: CASSLAGHGQPQHF
v_call: TRBV5-5; d_call: .; clone_size: .; j_call: TRBJ2-4; cdr3_nt: TGTGCCAGCAGCGGCGACAGGGCCAAAAACATTCAGTACTTC; cdr3_aa: CASSGDRAKNIQYF
v_call: TRBV7-8; d_call: TRBD1; clone_size: .; j_call: TRBJ2-1; cdr3_nt: TGTGCCAGCAGTTCTAATGGACAGGGTGCCATCCATGAGCAGTTCTTC; cdr3_aa: CASSSNGQGAIHEQFF
v_call: TRBV7-2; d_call: .; clone_size: .; j_call: TRBJ1-5; cdr3_nt: TGTGCCAGCAGCCCCGAGGGGGGTTTTCAGCCCCAGCATTTT; cdr3_aa: CASSPEGGFQPQHF
v_call: TRBV27; d_call: .; clone_size: few; j_call: TRBJ1-6; cdr3_nt: TGTGCCAGCAGTTTGGAACAGTACGGATCACCCCTCCACTTT; cdr3_aa: CASSLEQYGSPLHF
v_call: TRBV19; d_call: TRBD1; clone_size: .; j_call: TRBJ1-2; cdr3_nt: TGTGCCAGCATGACAGGGGGCTGGGGCTACACCTTC; cdr3_aa: CASMTGGWGYTF
v_call: TRBV28; d_call: TRBD1; clone_size: .; j_call: TRBJ1-5; cdr3_nt: TGTGCCAGCAGTTCAGGACAGGGGGTTAGCAATCAGCCCCAGCATTTT; cdr3_aa: CASSSGQGVSNQPQHF
v_call: TRBV4-1; d_call: TRBD1; clone_size: few; j_call: TRBJ1-2; cdr3_nt: TGCGCCAGCAGCCAAGTGGTGGTCAGGGGGAGCTATGGCTACACCTTC; cdr3_aa: CASSQVVVRGSYGYTF
v_call: TRBV21-1; d_call: .; clone_size: few; j_call: TRBJ1-5; cdr3_nt: TGTGCCAGCAGAGCCCCGGTGGTCCATCAGCCCCAGCATTTT; cdr3_aa: CASRAPVVHQPQHF
v_call: TRBV5-1; d_call: .; clone_size: .; j_call: TRBJ1-2; cdr3_nt: TGCGCCAGCAGCTTGGACAGCTCCCTATATAAGGGCTACACCTTC; cdr3_aa: CASSLDSSLYKGYTF
v_call: TRBV5-1; d_call: TRBD2; clone_size: .; j_call: TRBJ2-1; cdr3_nt: TGCGCCAGCAGCTTGGTGACCGGGACTAGCGGGAACCTTCCCCACAATGAGCAGTTCTTC; cdr3_aa: CASSLVTGTSGNLPHNEQFF
v_call: TRBV5-1; d_call: .; clone_size: .; j_call: TRBJ1-3; cdr3_nt: TGCGCCAGCAGCCCTGGGGGGCACTTCCCTGGAAACACCATATATTTT; cdr3_aa: CASSPGGHFPGNTIYF
v_call: TRBV6-5; d_call: .; clone_size: .; j_call: TRBJ1-1; cdr3_nt: TGTGCCAGCAGGACTATAGGGTTCCGGAACACTGAAGCTTTCTTT; cdr3_aa: CASRTIGFRNTEAFF
v_call: TRBV11-2; d_call: .; clone_size: .; j_call: TRBJ2-5; cdr3_nt: TGTGCCAGCAGCCTAGTGTCGGCCCAGTACTTC; cdr3_aa: CASSLVSAQYF
v_call: TRBV6-4; d_call: .; clone_size: .; j_call: TRBJ2-3; cdr3_nt: TGTGCCAGCAGTTTAGAAGGCGGCGGATCAGATACGCAGTATTTT; cdr3_aa: CASSLEGGGSDTQYF
v_call: TRBV7-2; d_call: .; clone_size: .; j_call: TRBJ2-5; cdr3_nt: TGTGCCAGCAGCCCGAACGCGGCCTCTCGGGAGACCCAGTACTTC; cdr3_aa: CASSPNAASRETQYF
v_call: TRBV10-1; d_call: .; clone_size: few; j_call: TRBJ2-6; cdr3_nt: TGCGCCAGCAGTGAAAACCGGGGAGGAGCTGGGGCCAACGTCCTGACTTTC; cdr3_aa: CASSENRGGAGANVLTF
v_call: TRBV5-8; d_call: .; clone_size: .; j_call: TRBJ1-6; cdr3_nt: TGTGCCAGCAGCTACCTAGGGGGAATTAATTCACCCCTCCACTTT; cdr3_aa: CASSYLGGINSPLHF